The rows below give T cell receptor beta chains drawn from one sample of a study of cytomegalovirus exposure and HLA in healthy donors. Clones were sequenced by immunoSEQ multiplex PCR, and TCRdb holds only the in-frame ones, with some missing. Here the sample spans about 130,000 clones, about 80% being singletons. Input material: PBMCs. Receptor source: a boy between 2 and 10 years old in good health and CMV-seronegative. Each CDR3 is given with its conserved first and last residue. The order of the fields is D gene, J gene, V gene, clone size, CDR3 protein, CDR3 DNA. A D gene is named only where the DNA matches it firmly. A clone size is listed for some rows: how often the clone was seen (once, few, many), or a class if it is expanded.

TRBD2	TRBJ2-2	TRBV6-1	NA	CASSEEVAGGRGELFF	TGTGCCAGCAGTGAAGAGGTAGCGGGGGGGCGAGGGGAGCTGTTTTTT
NA	TRBJ1-6	TRBV6-5	NA	CASSYGPPGGGSPLHF	TGTGCCAGCAGTTATGGGCCCCCCGGGGGAGGTTCACCCCTCCACTTT
NA	TRBJ2-1	TRBV4-1	few	CASSQDETTQPFPYNEQFF	TGCGCCAGCAGCCAAGACGAAACGACACAGCCCTTTCCCTACAATGAGCAGTTCTTC
TRBD1	TRBJ2-5	TRBV7-9	NA	CASSPLTGGQETQYF	TGTGCCAGCAGCCCCCTAACAGGGGGCCAAGAGACCCAGTACTTC
TRBD1	TRBJ1-4	TRBV4-3	NA	CASSLVQGPREKLFF	TGCGCCAGCAGCCTAGTACAGGGGCCTAGAGAAAAACTGTTTTTT
TRBD1	TRBJ2-3	TRBV6-6	NA	CASSSGTGADTQYF	TGTGCCAGCAGTTCCGGGACAGGGGCAGATACGCAGTATTTT
NA	TRBJ1-1	TRBV29-1	NA	CIGQGDTEAFF	TGCATCGGTCAAGGGGACACTGAAGCTTTCTTT
TRBD2	TRBJ2-5	TRBV7-9	NA	CASSYGTSGRARETQYF	TGTGCCAGCAGCTACGGGACTAGCGGGAGGGCCAGGGAGACCCAGTACTTC
NA	TRBJ2-5	TRBV28	NA	CASSLPGYQETQYF	TGTGCCAGCAGTCTCCCCGGGTACCAAGAGACCCAGTACTTC
NA	TRBJ2-2	TRBV15	NA	CATSRDRAGELFF	TGTGCCACCAGCAGAGATCGGGCCGGGGAGCTGTTTTTT
TRBD2	TRBJ2-3	TRBV6-1	once	CASSESSGGADTQYF	TGTGCCAGCAGTGAATCGTCGGGGGGGGCAGATACGCAGTATTTT
TRBD1	TRBJ2-2	TRBV5-1	once	CASSFLQGVDTGELFF	TGCGCCAGCAGCTTCCTACAGGGGGTTGACACCGGGGAGCTGTTTTTT
NA	TRBJ1-2	TRBV7-9	NA	CASSLKEAGYTF	TGTGCCAGCAGCTTAAAGGAGGCGGGCTACACCTTC
TRBD1	TRBJ2-7	TRBV4-3	few	CASSQDALDRGYEQYF	TGCGCCAGCAGCCAAGATGCTTTGGACAGGGGATACGAGCAGTACTTC
NA	TRBJ1-1	TRBV15	NA	CATSIGGLMNTEAFF	TGTGCCACCAGCATCGGAGGGCTCATGAACACTGAAGCTTTCTTT
TRBD1	TRBJ1-1	TRBV30	NA	CAWSFRTGGTEAFF	TGTGCCTGGAGTTTCCGAACAGGGGGCACTGAAGCTTTCTTT
TRBD1	TRBJ2-3	TRBV25-1	NA	CASSEGTGEGYTDTQYF	TGTGCCAGCAGTGAGGGGACAGGGGAGGGCTACACAGATACGCAGTATTTT
TRBD1	TRBJ2-2	TRBV5-4	NA	CASSFPGTGVIAGELFF	TGTGCCAGCAGCTTCCCCGGGACAGGGGTCATCGCCGGGGAGCTGTTTTTT
TRBD1	TRBJ1-2	TRBV27	once	CASSSLTGAEGYTF	TGTGCCAGCAGTTCCCTGACAGGGGCGGAAGGCTACACCTTC
NA	TRBJ2-4	TRBV7-2	NA	CASSLPRRYF	TGTGCCAGCAGCCTACCGAGGCGATACTTC
NA	TRBJ2-2	TRBV15	few	CATSRDTVLELFF	TGTGCCACCAGCAGAGATACCGTACTAGAGCTGTTTTTT
TRBD2	TRBJ2-1	TRBV6-1	NA	CASSEEGLQREDEQFF	TGTGCCAGCAGTGAAGAGGGATTACAGCGGGAGGACGAGCAGTTCTTC
NA	TRBJ1-1	TRBV30	NA	CACAPGLLGDTEAFF	TGTGCCTGTGCCCCGGGACTCCTCGGGGACACTGAAGCTTTCTTT
NA	TRBJ1-4	TRBV2	NA	CASNRIGRPSRTNEKLFF	TGTGCCAGCAATCGTATCGGGAGACCCTCAAGGACTAATGAAAAACTGTTTTTT